This T cell receptor beta chain was identified during a study of PD-1 blockade in classical Hodgkin lymphoma. This table comes from immunoSEQ multiplex PCR, and its TCRdb copy is limited to in-frame clones, with some not included. The sample contains tens of thousands of clones, roughly two thirds of which appear only once. All patients experienced relapse after autologous stem cell transplantation, and brentuximab vedotin exposure was variable. The receptor was isolated from a human donor with classical Hodgkin lymphoma. Sequencing used peripheral blood mononuclear cells (PBMCs), obtained before the second cycle of nivolumab.

The CDR3 DNA follows: TGTGCCACCAGCAGAGATGTGGGCACGCAGTATTTT. This gives the protein CATSRDVGTQYF. The genes are TRBV15 and TRBJ2-3; D is unresolved. The CDR3 sequence is 12 residues long. CDR1 and CDR2 (germline): LNHNV, YYDKDF (reference sequence). The V end lost 0 bases, the J end lost 9 bases, and 7 bases lay between the germline ends.